The source of this T cell receptor (beta chain) is a study of T-cell reconstitution after alpha-beta-depleted transplantation in children listed by TCRdb under 2016. In terms of the full investigation: The study quantitatively tracked T-cell immune reconstitution after TCRalphabeta/CD19-depleted allogeneic hematopoietic cell transplantation in children using TCR repertoire profiling.

Library prep was done by PCR. Sequencing was performed on an Illumina HiSeq 2500. TCR library preparation used molecular barcoding, with unique molecular identifiers applied to normalize quantification of the TCRbeta repertoire. TCRdb cleaned the public reads at Q25 with fastp, built clones with MiXCR and kept in-frame beta chains. Each entry is one CDR3 protein sequence, shown with its most common DNA and genes. The sample yields hundreds of thousands of distinct CDR3 sequences; around a sixth were counted once. The ten largest clonotypes hold around 0.96% of the sample. As to this clonotype: What this receptor recognizes is not known. Base qualities are not at hand, and no much larger clone is one base apart.

From cysteine to phenylalanine, the CDR3 is 13 amino acids long. Only the CDR3 part of the read is kept: 39 bases, read in frame from the first base. Germline trimming amounts to 4 bases on V and 6 bases on J, with 5 as the count of junction bases outside the gene matches. The germline V gene (reference sequence) gives CDR1 as GTSNPN and CDR2 as SVGIG. The sequence is built from TRBV30 and TRBJ2-3; TRBD1 matches 9 bases in the middle. The receptor was derived from a human donor who donated a stem cell graft to a child with acute myeloid leukemia. The source was PBMCs from the stem cell graft donor, collected from the stem cell graft. This receptor has the CDR3 CAWTRGTGDTQYF. The DNA sequence reads TGTGCCTGGACCAGGGGGACAGGGGATACGCAGTATTTT.